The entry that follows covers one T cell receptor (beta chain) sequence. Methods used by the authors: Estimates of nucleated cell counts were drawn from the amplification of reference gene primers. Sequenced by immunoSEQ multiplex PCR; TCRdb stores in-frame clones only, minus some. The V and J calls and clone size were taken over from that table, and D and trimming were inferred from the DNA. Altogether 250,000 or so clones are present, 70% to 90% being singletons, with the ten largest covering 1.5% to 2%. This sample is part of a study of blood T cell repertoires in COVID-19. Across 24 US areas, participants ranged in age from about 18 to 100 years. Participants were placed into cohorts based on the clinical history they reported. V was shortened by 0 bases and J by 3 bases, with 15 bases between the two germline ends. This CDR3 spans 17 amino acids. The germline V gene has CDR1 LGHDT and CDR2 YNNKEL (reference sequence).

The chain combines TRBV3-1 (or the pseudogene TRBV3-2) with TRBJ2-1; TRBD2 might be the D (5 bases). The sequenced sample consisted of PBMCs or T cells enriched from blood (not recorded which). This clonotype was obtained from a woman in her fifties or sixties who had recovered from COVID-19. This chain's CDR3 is CASSQEIPGMVYNEQFF. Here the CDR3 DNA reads TGTGCCAGCAGCCAAGAAATCCCGGGGATGGTCTACAATGAGCAGTTCTTC.